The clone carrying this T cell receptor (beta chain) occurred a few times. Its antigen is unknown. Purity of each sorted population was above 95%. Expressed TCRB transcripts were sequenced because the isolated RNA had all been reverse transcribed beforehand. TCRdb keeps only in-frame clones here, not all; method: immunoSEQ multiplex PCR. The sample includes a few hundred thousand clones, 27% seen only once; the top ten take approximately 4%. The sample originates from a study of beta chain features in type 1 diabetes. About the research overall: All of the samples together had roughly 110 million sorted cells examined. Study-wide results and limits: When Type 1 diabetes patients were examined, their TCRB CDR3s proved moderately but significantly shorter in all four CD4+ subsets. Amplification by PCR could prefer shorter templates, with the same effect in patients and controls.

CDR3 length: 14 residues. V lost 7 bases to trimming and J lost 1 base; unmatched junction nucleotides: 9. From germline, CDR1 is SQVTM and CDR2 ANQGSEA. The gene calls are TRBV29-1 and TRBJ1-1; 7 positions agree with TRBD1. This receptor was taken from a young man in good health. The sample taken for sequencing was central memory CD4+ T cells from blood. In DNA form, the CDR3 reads TGCAGCGCTACAGGGGTTGGGGAGAACACTGAAGCTTTCTTT. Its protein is CSATGVGENTEAFF.